This T cell receptor beta chain was profiled in a study of blood T cell repertoires in COVID-19. Overall study: COVID-19 samples from acute and convalescent phases originated in the United States, Italy and Spain.

The CDR3 contains 13 residues. The V gene lost 4 bases and the J gene lost 5 bases, with 9 bases spanning the gap. The germline V gene encodes CDR1 SGHNT and CDR2 YYREEE (reference sequence). Under the authors' procedure: Amplification from reference gene primers served as the basis for estimated nucleated cell counts. TCRdb's table, derived via immunoSEQ multiplex PCR, lists solely in-frame clones and lacks some. V, J and clone size were drawn from that table, and D and trimming were deduced from the DNA. The repertoire includes about 210,000 clones, roughly nine tenths of them detected once, and approximately 0.7% sits in the top ten.

Source material: peripheral blood. The TCR comes from a man aged 40-55 years with acute or convalescent COVID-19. The gene calls are TRBV5-4 and TRBJ1-4, with a tentative D call TRBD1 (5 bases). This CDR3 is CASSTGLNEKLFF. For the CDR3, the DNA is TGTGCCAGCAGCACGGGACTGAATGAAAAACTGTTTTTT.